This T cell receptor (beta chain) appears in the sequencing data of a study of CXCR3-negative and CXCR3-positive naive CD8 T cells. The CDR3 has 15 residues. CDR1 and CDR2 from the germline V gene are SGHTA and FQGTGA. About this clonotype itself: The target antigen is unknown.

Through 5' RACE with UMI labels, the TRB cDNA libraries were prepared. Reanalyzing the 5' RACE reads, TCRdb keeps one entry per CDR3 protein, without DNA. Across fewer than 95,000 distinct CDR3 sequences, the top ten clones capture 1.7% of the sample. Regarding the study as a whole: Memory cells diverged, while naive CXCR3-positive and CXCR3-negative cells had similar TRBV-TRBJ usage.

This TCR was recovered from a human donor in good health. Some clones in this sample may be carry-over from other donors' samples. The sample consisted of naive CXCR3- CD8+ T cells from blood. Subset: CD45RO-CCR7+CD27+CD95- naive CD8+ T cells lacking CXCR3 (TNR3-). This chain connects TRBV7-3 to TRBJ2-1; the D call of TRBD2 rests on TCRdb alone, since no DNA is present to check it. CDR3: CASSKGTSGNNEQFF.